This TCR beta chain was documented in a study of T-cell reconstitution after alpha-beta-depleted transplantation in children. Trimming cost V 7 bases and J 2 bases; bases outside gene matches: 8. The CDR3 is 15 residues long. Overall study findings and caveats: In patients about two months after transplant, alpha-beta T cells reportedly arose from several hundred expanded graft clones. It was newly produced T cells that mostly accounted for T-cell counts and diversity one year after transplant.

This clonotype has at least ten counts. The target antigen is unknown. The TCRbeta library incorporated unique molecular identifiers. TCRdb used MiXCR to reprocess the PCR reads, holding one entry per CDR3 protein. The data contain some 830,000 distinct CDR3 sequences, around 17% of them singletons. The clonotype comes from a male patient younger than 18 who had a stem cell transplant for acute lymphoblastic leukemia, so the T cells may come from the graft donor. The chain joins TRBV12-3 or TRBV12-4 to TRBJ2-3, with TRBD1 identical over 8 bases. This specimen consisted of PBMCs, mostly from graft donor cells, obtained 360 days after TCRalphabeta/CD19-depleted stem cell transplant. The CDR3, as DNA: TGTGCCAGCACCCACGGACAGGGTCACACAGATACGCAGTATTTT. This codes for CASTHGQGHTDTQYF.